These T cell receptor beta chains were read from a single sample in a study of T cell repertoires in cytomegalovirus infection. TCRdb ran MiXCR on the reads and lists one entry per CDR3 protein. The sample includes some 920,000 distinct CDR3 sequences, less than 40% of them seen just once. No cognate antigen is known for these TCRs. The input for sequencing was cultured CD8+ T cells from PBMCs, taken from culture after CMV antigen stimulation. The origin of the receptors is a human donor in good health (CMV status not recorded). Some clones in this sample may be carry-over from other donors' samples. Each CDR3 is given with its conserved first and last residue. Fields, in order: J gene, V gene, CDR3 length, CDR3 protein.

j_call: TRBJ2-5
v_call: TRBV5-6
cdr3_length: 12
cdr3_aa: CASTDHRETQYF

j_call: TRBJ2-3
v_call: TRBV27
cdr3_length: 14
cdr3_aa: CASTRPGLTDTQYF

j_call: TRBJ2-7
v_call: TRBV5-1
cdr3_length: 15
cdr3_aa: CASRSSPGLEYEQYF

j_call: TRBJ1-2
v_call: TRBV5-1
cdr3_length: 13
cdr3_aa: CASSPGEDYGYTF

j_call: TRBJ1-1
v_call: TRBV7-6
cdr3_length: 16
cdr3_aa: CASSPTGIPGYTEAFF

j_call: TRBJ2-2
v_call: TRBV5-4
cdr3_length: 17
cdr3_aa: CASSLRRSAKNTGELFF

j_call: TRBJ2-1
v_call: TRBV6-2/TRBV6-3
cdr3_length: 17
cdr3_aa: CASSYSWERGGRYEQFF

j_call: TRBJ2-7
v_call: TRBV6-5
cdr3_length: 15
cdr3_aa: CASSYKRTGGYEQYF

j_call: TRBJ1-4
v_call: TRBV7-8
cdr3_length: 15
cdr3_aa: CASSFEGRRNEKLFF

j_call: TRBJ1-5
v_call: TRBV6-1
cdr3_length: 18
cdr3_aa: CASSEVPFTDWGNQPQHF

j_call: TRBJ2-5
v_call: TRBV12-3/TRBV12-4
cdr3_length: 13
cdr3_aa: CASSLFVGETQYF

j_call: TRBJ1-5
v_call: TRBV4-2
cdr3_length: 16
cdr3_aa: CASSQEATGGNQPQHF

j_call: TRBJ1-1
v_call: TRBV29-1
cdr3_length: 11
cdr3_aa: CSASTGSEAFF